The 31 T cell receptor beta chains listed next were all sequenced from one sample in a study of response to subunit inactivated influenza vaccine. TCRdb analysed the RT-PCR reads with MiXCR anew, one entry per CDR3 protein. In the table there are roughly 670,000 distinct CDR3 sequences, approximately 14% of which are singletons. The specimen was PBMCs from blood, collected less than 15 days before vaccination. These receptors were obtained from a man over 45 who received an inactivated influenza vaccine.

This chain joins TRBV6-2 or TRBV6-3 and TRBJ2-7; D is unclear. Germline V CDR1 and CDR2: MNHEY, SVGEGT. This CDR3 has 14 residues. The germline V and J ends were trimmed by 0 bases and 3 bases, with 9 bases remaining between them. CDR3 DNA sequence: TGTGCCAGCAGTTACTCGACAATGAACTACGAGCAGTACTTC. It encodes CASSYSTMNYEQYF.

The chain uses TRBV7-3 and TRBJ2-6; perhaps D is TRBD1 or TRBD2 (5 bases each). V lost 5 bases and J lost 0, with 11 bases in between. Germline V gene data show CDR1 as SGHTA and CDR2 as FQGTGA. The CDR3 spans 16 residues. Here the CDR3 reads CASSPTGRSGANVLTF. The CDR3 region has the DNA TGTGCCAGCAGCCCTACGGGACGCTCTGGGGCCAACGTCCTGACTTTC.

This clonotype was seen ten or more times. The chain is built from TRBV5-1 and TRBJ2-2, with no clear D. The germline V and J ends were trimmed by 0 bases and 0 bases, with 6 bases remaining between them. The CDR3 runs to 15 residues. Germline V gene sequence: CDR1 SGHRS, CDR2 YFSETQ. The chain's CDR3 is CASSLGPSNTGELFF. The DNA for the CDR3 is TGCGCCAGCAGCTTGGGCCCTTCGAACACCGGGGAGCTGTTTTTT.

The chain couples TRBV10-2 to TRBJ2-7; maybe TRBD2 (6 bases). Germline lookup yields CDR1 WSHSY and CDR2 SAAADI. This CDR3 spans 13 amino acids. The germline V and J ends were trimmed by 7 bases and 8 bases, with 18 bases remaining between them. The CDR3 DNA reads TGCGCCAGCATGAGACCTTCGGAGGGTAAGCAGTACTTC. This gives the protein CASMRPSEGKQYF.

In this sample, this clonotype turned up many times. The CDR3 spells CASSDQDYEQYF. Written as DNA, the CDR3 is TGTGCCTCAAGCGACCAGGACTACGAGCAGTACTTC. The chain couples TRBV10-3 to TRBJ2-7; no clear D gene. Germline CDR1 is ENHRY and CDR2 is SYGVKD. CDR3 length: 12 residues. V shed 11 bases and J shed 3 bases, with 14 bases lying between them.

This clonotype was counted only a few times. The rearrangement links TRBV7-2 to TRBJ2-7; TRBD1 or TRBD2 may be the D gene (5 bases each). The V gene lost 5 bases and the J gene lost 1 base, with 9 bases spanning the gap. CDR1 SGHTA and CDR2 FQGNSA come from the germline V gene. This CDR3 has 13 amino acids. As DNA, the CDR3 is TGTGCCAGCAGCGGGGACGGTTCCTACGAGCAGTACTTC. The encoded protein is CASSGDGSYEQYF.

The chain uses TRBV11-2 and TRBJ2-7; D is unclear. The germline gives CDR1 SGHAT, CDR2 FQNNGV. This CDR3 comprises 15 residues. V gave up 5 bases and J gave up 2 bases, with 16 bases separating them. CDR3 sequence (DNA): TGTGCCAGCAGCCCCTGGGTGGAAACTGCCTACGAGCAGTACTTC. Translated: CASSPWVETAYEQYF.

This clonotype was detected only a few times. The gene calls are TRBV6-5 and TRBJ1-6; D gene unclear. The CDR3 length is 14 residues. The V end lost 2 bases, the J end lost 8 bases, and 10 bases lay between the germline ends. Per the germline V gene, CDR1 is MNHEY and CDR2 is SVGAGI. CDR3 amino acids: CASSYGYTDSPLHF. In DNA, the CDR3 is TGTGCCAGCAGTTACGGGTATACAGATTCACCCCTCCACTTT.

The chain joins TRBV20-1 to TRBJ1-5; possibly TRBD1 for D (5 bases). Per germline, CDR1 DFQATT and CDR2 SNEGSKA (reference sequence). V was clipped by 0 bases and J by 3 bases, with 12 bases between them. The CDR3 is made up of 15 amino acids. The CDR3 DNA reads as TGCAGTGCTAGAGATAATACAGGATTCAATCAGCCCCAGCATTTT. This sequence encodes CSARDNTGFNQPQHF.

This clonotype has ten or more counts. The chain uses TRBV7-2 and TRBJ2-3; TRBD1 agrees at 7 bases. This CDR3 contains 15 residues. Germline V gene sequence: CDR1 SGHTA, CDR2 FQGNSA. J lost 3 bases, V lost 1 base, and 4 bases had no gene match. CDR3 DNA: TGTGCCAGCAGCTTAGAAGGCAGGGGGACAGATACGCAGTATTTT. Translating gives CASSLEGRGTDTQYF.

This clonotype was seen a few times. This chain joins TRBV7-2 and TRBJ2-5; 7 bases map to TRBD1. J lost 4 bases, V lost 5 bases, and 7 bases had no gene match. The germline V gene has CDR1 SGHTA and CDR2 FQGNSA. The CDR3 runs to 14 residues. The CDR3 DNA follows: TGTGCCAGCAGCCCCGACAGGGCGGTAGAGACCCAGTACTTC. It encodes CASSPDRAVETQYF.

For this clonotype: The junction differs from germline at one of its ends, possibly a read error. CDR3 nucleotides: TGTGCCAGCAGTGAATTCGAGCGGGAGGGGCCCTTC. It codes for CASSEFEREGPF. The J gene is TRBJ2-7, the V gene TRBV6-4; TRBD2 aligns across 10 bases. Germline CDR1 MRHNA, CDR2 SNTAGT. The CDR3 loop spans 12 amino acids.

The V and J genes are TRBV7-9 and TRBJ2-3; D may be TRBD1 or TRBD2 (5 bases each). Germline V gives CDR1 SEHNR, CDR2 FQNEAQ (reference sequence). The CDR3 loop spans 16 amino acids. V was trimmed by 6 bases and J by 2 bases, leaving 18 bases between them. CDR3 in DNA: TGTGCCAGCAGACAGCATAAGGGGAGCCCCACAGATACGCAGTATTTT. It translates to CASRQHKGSPTDTQYF.

The chain links TRBV27 to TRBJ2-2; either TRBD1 or TRBD2 may supply D (5 bases each). V shed 5 bases and J shed 3 bases, with 16 bases lying between them. This CDR3 is built from 16 residues. Germline CDR1 MNHEY, CDR2 SMNVEV (reference sequence). The CDR3 is CASSPAGTLDTGELFF. CDR3 bases: TGTGCCAGCAGTCCGGCCGGGACCCTGGACACCGGGGAGCTGTTTTTT.

This clonotype was seen repeatedly, ten times or more. The genes are TRBV11-1 and TRBJ2-5; tentatively, D is TRBD1 or TRBD2 (5 bases each). This CDR3 is built from 14 residues. Germline-derived CDR1 and CDR2 are SGHAT and FQDESV (reference sequence). V was trimmed by 2 bases and J by 5 bases, leaving 12 bases between them. In DNA form, the CDR3 reads TGTGCCAGCAGCTTAACAGGACTCACTGAGACCCAGTACTTC. Protein sequence: CASSLTGLTETQYF.

This clonotype was seen only a few times. The rearrangement links TRBV7-2 to TRBJ1-5; D might be TRBD1 (6 bases). The V and J ends lost 5 bases and 5 bases respectively, with 19 bases between them. Germline V gene lookup returns CDR1 SGHTA and CDR2 FQGNSA. The CDR3 totals 16 residues. The CDR3 loop is CASSPRTGTSYQPQHF. The CDR3 region has the DNA TGTGCCAGCAGCCCCCGAACCGGGACATCTTATCAGCCCCAGCATTTT. The variable domain in full, completed from reference TRBV7-2 and TRBJ1-5, reads GAGVSQSPSNKVTEKGKDVELRCDPISGHTALYWYRQSLGQGLEFLIYFQGNSAPDKSGLPSDRFSAERTGGSVSTLTIQRTQQEDSAVYLCASSPRTGTSYQPQHFGDGTRLSIL.

The CDR3 bases are TGTGCCAGCAGTTCCCCGACTAGCGGGAGGGCCTCCGGGGAGCTGTTTTTT. It yields the protein CASSSPTSGRASGELFF. V gene TRBV12-3 or TRBV12-4 combines with J gene TRBJ2-2, with 14 bases identical to TRBD2. The CDR3 is 17 residues long. The V segment lost 4 bases and the J segment 6 bases; nucleotides outside the gene matches: 7.

This clonotype was picked up a small number of times. The chain combines TRBV20-1 with TRBJ2-7, with 8 bases identical to TRBD1. The junction had 13 bases not matched to a gene; V was cut back by 0 bases and J by 0 bases. This CDR3 comprises 18 residues. Looked up from germline, CDR1 is DFQATT and CDR2 is SNEGSKA (reference sequence). CDR3 region: CSARDLGRGLGSSYEQYF. In DNA, the CDR3 is TGCAGTGCTAGAGATCTGGGCAGGGGGCTGGGAAGCTCCTACGAGCAGTACTTC.

V is TRBV18 and J is TRBJ2-7; 9 positions agree with TRBD1. The CDR3 is 16 amino acids. CDR1 and CDR2 (germline): KGHSH, LQKENI. Trimming cost V 5 bases and J 1 base; bases outside gene matches: 9. The CDR3 bases are TGTGCCAGCTCATCAACCGGGACAGGGAAGTCCTACGAGCAGTACTTC. Translating gives CASSSTGTGKSYEQYF.

The chain joins TRBV12-3 or TRBV12-4 to TRBJ2-7; no reliable D call. The V end lost 8 bases, the J end lost 5 bases, and 10 bases lay between the germline ends. The CDR3 extends over 11 amino acids. The CDR3 spells CASGGGNEQYF. The DNA of the CDR3 is TGTGCCAGCGGTGGTGGGAACGAGCAGTACTTC.

The gene calls are TRBV9 and TRBJ2-1; 7 positions agree with TRBD2. Germline values: CDR1 SGDLS, CDR2 YYNGEE. The J segment lost 8 bases and the V segment lost 0 bases, leaving 14 bases of the junction unmatched. CDR3 length: 17 amino acids. The CDR3 sequence is CASSVGASGHKGDEQFF. The CDR3 nucleotides are TGTGCCAGCAGCGTAGGGGCTAGCGGACATAAGGGCGATGAGCAGTTCTTC. Full variable domain (remainder filled in from reference TRBV9 and TRBJ2-1): DSGVTQTPKHLITATGQRVTLRCSPRSGDLSVYWYQQSLDQGLQFLIQYYNGEERAKGNILERFSAQQFPDLHSELNLSSLELGDSALYFCASSVGASGHKGDEQFFGPGTRLTVL.

There are a few counts of this clonotype. The chain joins TRBV2 to TRBJ2-7; D possibly corresponds to TRBD1 (6 bases). CDR3 size: 13 residues. Germline V gene data show CDR1 as SNHLY and CDR2 as FYNNEI. Trimming pared 7 bases from V and 5 bases from J, leaving 15 bases between. CDR3 sequence reads: CASTPQGRNEQYF. CDR3 bases: TGTGCCAGCACACCACAGGGTCGCAACGAGCAGTACTTC.

The table lists this clonotype with a few counts. In nucleotides, the CDR3 is TGTGCCAGCGGGACTAGCGTTTACAATGAGCAGTTCTTC. Encoded protein: CASGTSVYNEQFF. V and J are TRBV6-2 or TRBV6-3 and TRBJ2-1; TRBD2 aligns across 10 bases. V lost 8 bases, J lost 4 bases, and 2 bases stayed unmatched. Germline V lookup: CDR1 MNHEY, CDR2 SVGEGT. The CDR3 sequence is 13 residues long.

The chain recombines TRBV7-2 with TRBJ2-7; D uncertain. The CDR3 is 14 amino acids. V lost 5 bases and J 3 bases, leaving 14 bases between the germline ends. Germline V lookup: CDR1 SGHTA, CDR2 FQGNSA. The CDR3 DNA is TGTGCCAGCAGCCCCCGGGTGGGGAACTACGAGCAGTACTTC. It encodes CASSPRVGNYEQYF.

This chain links TRBV5-1 with TRBJ1-1, with 8 bases lining up with TRBD1. The CDR3 loop spans 16 amino acids. CDR1 and CDR2 (germline): SGHRS, YFSETQ. Trimming took 4 bases from V and 2 from J; bases not matched to a gene: 10. CDR3 coding DNA: TGCGCCAGCAGCGTGGTTGGGACAGGCTCAAACACTGAAGCTTTCTTT. Translated, it gives CASSVVGTGSNTEAFF.

Ten or more counts support this clonotype. The chain employs TRBV12-3 or TRBV12-4 and TRBJ2-2, with TRBD2 as a possible D gene (6 bases). The CDR3 length is 11 residues. Trimming left V 8 bases short and J 5 bases short, with 6 bases between. DNA of the CDR3: TGTGCCAGCCGGGGGACCGGGGAGCTGTTTTTT. Its translation: CASRGTGELFF.

Many counts were recorded for this clonotype. The CDR3: CSARDEKEDYEQYF. The CDR3 nucleotides read TGCAGTGCTAGAGACGAAAAGGAGGACTACGAGCAGTACTTC. This chain connects TRBV20-1 to TRBJ2-7; D may be TRBD2 (5 bases). Germline V CDR1 and CDR2: DFQATT, SNEGSKA (reference sequence). Trimming left V 0 bases short and J 3 bases short, with 12 bases between. There are 14 residues in the CDR3.

This clonotype was observed a few times. This chain uses TRBV14 with TRBJ2-4; 9 bases fit TRBD2. With V trimmed by 0 bases and J by 0 bases, 9 bases remained unmatched. Germline V gene lookup returns CDR1 SGHDN and CDR2 FVKESK. The CDR3 totals 19 residues. The CDR3 nucleotides are TGTGCCAGCAGCCAAGATGGTCAGCGGGAGGCCCTAGCCAAAAACATTCAGTACTTC. It specifies CASSQDGQREALAKNIQYF.

The CDR3: CASSPRAGRNTEAFF. Here the CDR3 DNA reads TGTGCCAGCAGTCCTCGGGCAGGGAGGAACACTGAAGCTTTCTTT. V usage is TRBV28 and J usage is TRBJ1-1; D is perhaps TRBD1 (5 bases). Germline V gives CDR1 MDHEN, CDR2 SYDVKM. This CDR3 has 15 amino acids. V dropped 5 bases and J dropped 1 base, with 14 bases sitting between them.

This clonotype was recorded a few times. This rearrangement joins TRBV20-1 to TRBJ2-1, with a tentative D call TRBD1 (6 bases). The CDR3 sequence is 13 residues long. V was clipped by 4 bases and J by 2 bases, with 9 bases between them. Per the germline V gene, CDR1 is DFQATT and CDR2 is SNEGSKA (reference sequence). The CDR3 DNA sequence: TGCAGTGCTAACCGGGACACCTACAATGAGCAGTTCTTC. Its translation: CSANRDTYNEQFF.

Ten or more counts support this clonotype. This chain joins TRBV7-9 and TRBJ2-7, with D possibly matching TRBD1 (6 bases). Germline V lookup: CDR1 SEHNR, CDR2 FQNEAQ (reference sequence). Trimming left V 5 bases short and J 6 bases short, with 14 bases between. This CDR3 spans 13 amino acids. The DNA for the CDR3 is TGTGCCAGCAGCCCAACAGGGTTGAGCGAGCAGTACTTC. This gives the protein CASSPTGLSEQYF.